This TCR beta chain appears in the sequencing data of a study of blood T cell repertoires in COVID-19. Study at large: The United States, Italy and Spain were the sources of the acute and convalescent COVID-19 samples. PBMCs, B-cell-depleted T cells, or T cells provided the cDNA or gDNA that made up the material.

The CDR3 spans 18 residues. CDR1 and CDR2 from the germline V gene are MNHEY and SMNVEV (reference sequence). Unmatched junction bases numbered 16, after V lost 7 bases and J lost 3 bases. Per the original data handling: Using reference gene primer amplification, nucleated cell counts were estimated. The repertoire was sequenced with immunoSEQ multiplex PCR; TCRdb's copy has only in-frame clones and lacks some. That table gives V, J and clone size, and the DNA gave D and trimming. The data show approximately 210,000 clones, 85% to 90% seen once. The sequencing sample was made of peripheral blood. J is TRBJ1-1 and V is TRBV27; 11 positions agree with TRBD1. This clonotype originated in a man aged 18 to 29 with active or convalescent COVID-19. CDR3 sequence: CASTTLGQGAWFHTEAFF. CDR3 nucleotide sequence: TGTGCCAGCACGACATTAGGACAGGGGGCTTGGTTCCACACTGAAGCTTTCTTT.